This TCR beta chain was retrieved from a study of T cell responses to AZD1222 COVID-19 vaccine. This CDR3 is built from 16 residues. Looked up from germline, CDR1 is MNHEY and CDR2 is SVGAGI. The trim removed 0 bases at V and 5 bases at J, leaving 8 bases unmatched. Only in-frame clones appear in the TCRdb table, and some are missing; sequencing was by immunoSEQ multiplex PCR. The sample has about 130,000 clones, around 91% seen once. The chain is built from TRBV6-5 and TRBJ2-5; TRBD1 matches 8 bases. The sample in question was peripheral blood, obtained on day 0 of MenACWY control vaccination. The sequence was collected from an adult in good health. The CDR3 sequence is CASSYSGRQGAETQYF. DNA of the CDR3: TGTGCCAGCAGTTACTCCGGCAGGCAGGGGGCCGAGACCCAGTACTTC.